This TCR beta chain was profiled in a study of blood T cell repertoires in COVID-19 (dated by TCRdb to 2020 to 2021). Study-wide context: The collaborator samples originated in the United States, Italy and Spain and spanned the acute and convalescent phases of COVID-19. The samples were drawn from the first 160 participants of the ongoing ImmuneRACE study and from 1,254 subjects provided by 6 global collaborators. Subjects who had been exposed to COVID-19, were actively infected with it, or had recovered from it provided the deeply sampled blood TCRbeta repertoires that made up the dataset. Where available, HLA class I and class II types were obtained from metadata supplied by the sample provider rather than from assay-based typing. The material from the prospective study consisted of cDNA or gDNA derived from T cells, B-cell-depleted T cells, or PBMCs. The repertoires were released in a freely available public database intended as a resource for research on the immune response to SARS-CoV-2. The sample metadata nearly always contained a de-identified subject ID, COVID-19 status, age in years and sex. Here is what the overall study found, with its caveats: The amount of clinical and demographic metadata varied by source and participant and was provided uncurated.

TCRbeta CDR3 regions were amplified from genomic DNA using the immunoSEQ Assay, a bias-controlled multiplex PCR. As for the original processing: The number of nucleated cells in each sample was estimated by amplification of reference gene primers within the assay. To quantify the absolute abundance of each unique TCRbeta CDR3 rearrangement, sequence reads were collapsed and filtered. For each sample, productive Simpson clonality was calculated by taking the square root of Simpson's diversity index across productive rearrangements. The clones in this table, taken by TCRdb from immuneACCESS, are in-frame only. Not every clone is retained; where verified, under half of the shortfall comes from an unresolved V gene, and the cause of the rest is unknown. The DNA gave D and trimming, while V, J and clone size come from that table. In this sample the table shows 250,000 to 300,000 clones, under 90% of which occur a single time. Of the sample, 1.7% falls within the top ten clones.

Participants in the prospective study were aged roughly 18 to 89 years, lived in about two dozen United States geographic areas, and enrolled through a virtual design. Cohort assignment in the prospective study relied on participant-reported clinical history from a screening survey and a study questionnaire. ImmuneRACE Cohort 3 recovered participants were defined by two consecutive negative NP/OP PCR tests, healthcare professional clearance, or symptom resolution. Mobile phlebotomists in the prospective study collected whole blood, serum and a nasopharyngeal or oropharyngeal swab from every participant. Over a roughly 2-month period, participants in the prospective study had the option of providing additional blood draws and questionnaires. Before DNA extraction, blood samples from the prospective study were shipped at room temperature or frozen. Comment on this clone: This receptor's antigen is unknown. It has no much larger one-base neighbor in the sample; base qualities were not kept.

V loses 2 bases of germline sequence and J loses 4 bases, and the interval between the two ends is 18 bases. The CDR3 numbers 17 residues from cysteine through phenylalanine. Only the CDR3 portion is preserved as DNA: 51 bases, with reading frame beginning at the first base. Looking up the germline V gene (reference sequence) yields CDR1 MNHEY and CDR2 SMNVEV. Sample: PBMCs or T cells enriched from blood (not recorded which). The chain uses TRBV27 and TRBJ1-5; TRBD1 might be the D gene, on 6 matching bases. The TCR originated in a woman in her forties who had recovered from COVID-19. For the CDR3, the sequence is CASSLSGQRGGNQPQHF. The bases are TGTGCCAGCAGTTTAAGCGGGCAAAGGGGGGGAAATCAGCCCCAGCATTTT.